This TCR beta chain was sequenced in a study of cytomegalovirus exposure and HLA in healthy donors. Concerning this clone: The antigen remains unidentified.

Broader study findings: An analysis was carried out at a later point. It showed that HLA-associated TCR beta chains were more clonally expanded than equally common non-associated chains.

From germline, CDR1 is LNHDA and CDR2 SQIVND (reference sequence). The length of the CDR3 is 18 residues. Trimming stripped 3 bases from V and 3 bases from J, with 21 bases between. PCR used 60 Vbeta primers and 13 Jbeta primers. Assay used: immunoSEQ multiplex PCR; TCRdb lists only in-frame clones, some missing. The data contain 150,000 to 200,000 clones, 77% of them seen just once; the ten biggest clones take up about 1.5%. Input material: PBMCs. The gene calls are TRBV19 and TRBJ2-1; TRBD2 is a possible D gene (5 bases). This sequence originates from a woman younger than 45 in good health and CMV-seropositive. The DNA for the CDR3 is TGTGCCAGTAGTATGTTCGTCGGTCCGGGGATAAGCTACAATGAGCAGTTCTTC. Translated, it gives CASSMFVGPGISYNEQFF.